Detailed here is one T cell receptor beta chain. Its antigen is unknown. The V gene's germline CDR1 is MNHEY and CDR2 SVGAGI. This CDR3 is built from 14 residues. V lost 3 bases and J 3 bases, leaving 9 bases between the germline ends. These data are taken from a study of cytomegalovirus exposure and HLA in healthy donors. The study's findings and limits: Later analysis identified a missense DCLRE1C variant that was linked to TCR beta V- and J-gene trimming. As was reported, the HLA-A and HLA-B alleles of most subjects were accurately predicted from TCR beta sequences.

This PCR relied on a set of 60 Vbeta primers and 13 Jbeta primers. Clones were sequenced by immunoSEQ multiplex PCR, and TCRdb holds only the in-frame ones, with some missing. The sample data list approximately 210,000 clones. The rearrangement uses TRBV6-5 and TRBJ2-1; D possibly corresponds to TRBD2 (5 bases). Material: PBMCs. The sequence was collected from a woman aged 25 to 39 in good health and CMV-seropositive. CDR3 in amino acids: CASSYMGSYNEQFF. The CDR3 DNA sequence: TGTGCCAGCAGTTATATGGGGAGCTACAATGAGCAGTTCTTC.